Given below is one T cell receptor beta chain in context. The antigen remains unidentified. Deep was the level at which the assay was run. Per sorted-subset replicate PCR, input was 150 to 250 ng DNA, representing roughly 29,000 T cell genomes. In the source study's methods: ImmunoSEQ output held junction-only sequences without quality scores, so filtering differed. The method was immunoSEQ multiplex PCR; TCRdb's version includes in-frame clones alone and lacks a portion of them. That table gives V, J and clone size, and the DNA gave D and trimming. The repertoire has about 680,000 clones, about 90% of them found once; the top ten carry more than 20%. Terminally differentiated effector memory CD45RA+ cells were left out of the naive CD8 fraction, which was CD45RO-negative and positively selected for CCR7. This sample is drawn from a study of shared clonotypes between healthy human individuals. Study results and caveats: Naive CD4 clonotype sharing across several donors was about 5%.

The V and J ends lost 2 bases and 8 bases respectively, with 7 bases between them. Germline CDR1 MNHEY, CDR2 SVGAGI. This CDR3 comprises 12 residues. The receptor was isolated from a man younger than 45 in good health. The material sequenced was naive CD8+ T cells sorted from blood. The V call is TRBV6-5, the J call TRBJ2-1; D gene uncertain. The CDR3 DNA reads as TGTGCCAGCAGTTACCGTCCGGATGAGCAGTTCTTC. It specifies CASSYRPDEQFF.